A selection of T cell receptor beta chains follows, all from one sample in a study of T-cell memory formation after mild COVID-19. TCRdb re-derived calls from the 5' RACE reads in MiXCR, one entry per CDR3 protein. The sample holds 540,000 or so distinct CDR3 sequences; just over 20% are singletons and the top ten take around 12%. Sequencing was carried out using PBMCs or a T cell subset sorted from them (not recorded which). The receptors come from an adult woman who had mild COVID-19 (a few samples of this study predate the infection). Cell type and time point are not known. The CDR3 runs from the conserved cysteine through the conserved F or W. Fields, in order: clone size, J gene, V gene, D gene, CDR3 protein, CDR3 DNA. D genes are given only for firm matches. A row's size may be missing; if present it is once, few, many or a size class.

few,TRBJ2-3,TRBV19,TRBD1,CASSMPGGITDTQYF,TGTGCCAGTAGTATGCCAGGGGGCATCACAGATACGCAGTATTTT
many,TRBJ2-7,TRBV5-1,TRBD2,CASSPGGTGYEQYF,TGCGCCAGCAGCCCCGGGGGGACTGGCTACGAGCAGTACTTC
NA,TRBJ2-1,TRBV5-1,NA,CASSSTLNEQFF,TGCGCCAGCAGCTCGACTTTGAATGAGCAGTTCTTC
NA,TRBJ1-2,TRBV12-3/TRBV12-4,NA,CASSSSGGHNYGYTF,TGTGCCAGCAGTTCCTCGGGGGGGCACAACTATGGCTACACCTTC
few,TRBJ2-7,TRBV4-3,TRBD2,CASSPLASGRVAYEQYF,TGCGCCAGCAGCCCCCTAGCCAGCGGGAGGGTCGCCTACGAGCAGTACTTC
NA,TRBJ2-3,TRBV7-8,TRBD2,CASSLRTSGVSDTQYF,TGTGCCAGCAGCCTCAGGACTAGCGGGGTGTCAGATACGCAGTATTTT
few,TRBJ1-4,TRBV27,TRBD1,CASRISQGALEKLFF,TGTGCCAGCCGTATCTCGCAGGGGGCGCTTGAAAAACTGTTTTTT
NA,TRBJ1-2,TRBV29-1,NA,CSVGQGLTTDYGYTF,TGCAGCGTTGGTCAGGGGCTCACAACCGACTATGGCTACACCTTC
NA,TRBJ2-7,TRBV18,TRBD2,CASSPTRTSAYEQYF,TGTGCCAGCTCACCAACCCGGACTAGCGCTTACGAGCAGTACTTC
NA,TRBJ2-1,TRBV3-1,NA,CASSHFSGGPYNEQFF,TGTGCCAGCAGCCATTTCTCAGGGGGGCCGTACAATGAGCAGTTCTTC
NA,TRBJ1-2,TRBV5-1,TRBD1,CASSRTGYERLYGYTF,TGCGCCAGCAGCCGGACAGGGTATGAAAGGTTATATGGCTACACCTTC
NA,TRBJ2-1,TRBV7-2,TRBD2,CATLGTSDYNEQFF,TGTGCCACCTTGGGGACTAGCGATTACAATGAGCAGTTCTTC
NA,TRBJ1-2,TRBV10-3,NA,CAISEAPGVLGGYTF,TGTGCCATCAGTGAGGCACCGGGGGTACTTGGTGGCTACACCTTC
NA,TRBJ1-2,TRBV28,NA,CASTPGPNYGYTF,TGTGCCAGCACCCCCGGCCCTAACTATGGCTACACCTTC
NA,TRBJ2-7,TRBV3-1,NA,CASSQGTLAYEQYF,TGTGCCAGCAGCCAAGGGACGCTAGCCTACGAGCAGTACTTC